This T cell receptor (beta chain) comes out of a study of cytomegalovirus exposure and HLA in healthy donors. Assay: immunoSEQ multiplex PCR; the TCRdb copy retains only in-frame clones and omits some. Found here are around 61,000 clones, around 92% of them singletons; the top ten hold under 5.5%. The CDR3 runs to 13 residues. The germline CDR1 and CDR2 sequences are MDHEN and SYDVKM. Trimming took off 8 bases at V and 3 bases at J, with 13 bases between the two ends. The rearrangement links TRBV28 to TRBJ1-2, with D tentatively TRBD1 (5 bases). The sequenced sample was PBMCs. The TCR originated in a man younger than 35 in good health and CMV-seropositive. The CDR3 here is CASWPVGDYGYTF. The CDR3 bases are TGTGCCAGCTGGCCTGTAGGGGACTATGGCTACACCTTC.